Below are 20 T cell receptor beta chains sequenced from a single sample in a study of control samples from healthy donors and cancer patients. The assay was immunoSEQ multiplex PCR, and TCRdb's table has in-frame clones only and misses some. This sample yields 100,000 to 150,000 clones, of which approximately 92% are seen a single time; 0.5% to 0.7% belongs to the top ten. The source material was PBMCs. The receptors originated from a man of 80 years or more with head and neck cancer.

This chain uses TRBV7-9 with TRBJ2-5; D not certain. CDR3 length equals 13 residues. V lost 2 bases and J lost 5, with 9 bases in between. From germline, CDR1 is SEHNR and CDR2 FQNEAQ (reference sequence). The DNA for the CDR3 is TGTGCCAGCAGCTTAACCATGGAGGAGACCCAGTACTTC. Its translation is CASSLTMEETQYF.

The rearrangement uses TRBV5-4 and TRBJ2-1, with 7 bases aligning to TRBD2. V dropped 0 bases and J dropped 8; count of bases not matched to a gene: 14. There are 17 residues in the CDR3. Germline CDR1 reads SGHNT; CDR2 reads YYREEE (reference sequence). CDR3 DNA: TGTGCCAGCAGCTTGGGGCCTATCCGGACTGGGAGGGATGAGCAGTTCTTC. Amino acids: CASSLGPIRTGRDEQFF.

V gene TRBV19 combines with J gene TRBJ1-5, with 7 bases matching TRBD1. Trimming at V came to 1 base and at J to 2 bases, leaving 8 bases not matched to a gene. Germline V gene sequence: CDR1 LNHDA, CDR2 SQIVND (reference sequence). The CDR3 extends over 17 amino acids. CDR3 residues: CASSIGSPGTGNQPQHF. The CDR3 coding sequence is TGTGCCAGTAGTATAGGTTCCCCAGGGACAGGCAATCAGCCCCAGCATTTT.

The gene calls are TRBV7-2 and TRBJ2-5, with TRBD2 as a possible D gene (6 bases). The CDR3 runs to 16 residues. Germline V gene data show CDR1 as SGHTA and CDR2 as FQGNSA. The V and J ends lost 3 bases and 2 bases respectively, with 16 bases between them. The CDR3 loop is CASSLASGGGQETQYF. The CDR3, as DNA: TGTGCCAGCAGCTTGGCGAGCGGTGGGGGGCAAGAGACCCAGTACTTC.

In nucleotides, the CDR3 is TGTGCCAGCAGCCCTCCCCGGGGAAAGGGGACTAACGAGCAGTACTTC. It specifies CASSPPRGKGTNEQYF. This chain links TRBV3-1 (or the pseudogene TRBV3-2) with TRBJ2-7, with 7 bases lining up with TRBD2. The CDR3 covers 16 residues. Germline assignment: CDR1 LGHDT and CDR2 YNNKEL (reference sequence). Losses at the gene ends were 4 bases for V and 5 bases for J; bases not matched to a gene: 14.

The genes are TRBV30 and TRBJ1-1; the D is unclear. Looked up from germline, CDR1 is GTSNPN and CDR2 is SVGIG (reference sequence). The CDR3 covers 13 residues. The V end lost 0 bases, the J end lost 1 base, and 6 bases lay between the germline ends. The CDR3: CAWSVQRNTEAFF. The CDR3 coding sequence is TGTGCCTGGAGTGTACAGAGGAACACTGAAGCTTTCTTT.

This rearrangement joins TRBV5-6 to TRBJ1-4; TRBD1 aligns across 8 bases. With 0 bases clipped from V and 7 bases from J, the junction kept 5 bases outside the gene matches. The CDR3 length is 15 residues. CDR1 SGHDT and CDR2 YYEEEE come from the germline V gene. This CDR3 reads CASSLGSGGFEKLFF. DNA for the CDR3: TGTGCCAGCAGCTTGGGTTCAGGGGGCTTTGAAAAACTGTTTTTT. Using reference TRBV5-6 and TRBJ1-4 for the parts outside the CDR3, the full variable domain is DAGVTQSPTHLIKTRGQQVTLRCSPKSGHDTVSWYQQALGQGPQFIFQYYEEEERQRGNFPDRFSGHQFPNYSSELNVNALLLGDSALYLCASSLGSGGFEKLFFGSGTQLSVL.

This sequence joins TRBV11-3 and TRBJ2-1; D is uncertain. Trimming shortened V by 5 bases and J by 0 bases, and 8 bases separated the two germline ends. CDR1 and CDR2 from the germline V gene are SGHNT and YENEEA. This CDR3 is built from 14 residues. CDR3 protein: CASSPAVSYNEQFF. The CDR3 DNA sequence: TGTGCCAGCAGCCCTGCAGTCTCCTACAATGAGCAGTTCTTC.

The chain carries TRBV5-1 and TRBJ2-5; no definite D call. This CDR3 contains 15 residues. The V gene lost 2 bases and the J gene lost 9 bases, with 20 bases spanning the gap. Germline CDR1 is SGHRS and CDR2 is YFSETQ. The CDR3: CASSLTAGPSMAQYF. The CDR3 nucleotides read TGCGCCAGCAGCTTAACTGCCGGGCCCTCAATGGCCCAGTACTTC.

A remark on this clone: The junction and the germline gene differ at one end; a read error may be behind it. V is TRBV5-6 and J is TRBJ1-5; 7 positions match TRBD1. This CDR3 is 16 amino acids long. CDR1 SGHDT and CDR2 YYEEEE come from the germline V gene. The CDR3 nucleotides are TGTGCCAGTAGCTTGACCCAGGGGGGGTTCAATCAGCCCCAGCATTTT. Translated, it gives CASSLTQGGFNQPQHF.

This chain connects TRBV5-8 to TRBJ2-2; weak D call: TRBD2 (6 bases). The CDR3 contains 16 residues. Trimming stripped 3 bases from V and 6 bases from J, with 18 bases between. Germline CDR1 reads SGHTS; CDR2 reads YDEGEE. CDR3 in amino acids: CASSSPGGYLPGELFF. The CDR3 region has the DNA TGTGCCAGCAGCTCCCCCGGGGGATACTTACCCGGGGAGCTGTTTTTT.

This clone was observed once. In DNA, the CDR3 is TGTGCCAGCAAAGGATCGGGGGGTGACTATGGCTACACCTTC. This gives the protein CASKGSGGDYGYTF. The rearrangement joins TRBV27 to TRBJ1-2, with a tentative D call TRBD1 (5 bases). From germline, CDR1 is MNHEY and CDR2 SMNVEV (reference sequence). This CDR3 comprises 14 residues. V was clipped by 7 bases and J by 3 bases, with 15 bases between them.

The genes are TRBV7-9 and TRBJ2-5; D remains unclear. Trimming took 6 bases from V and 0 from J, leaving 17 bases between them. The CDR3 contains 16 residues. Germline CDR1 SEHNR, CDR2 FQNEAQ (reference sequence). Here the CDR3 reads CASRPLVGRYQETQYF. CDR3 DNA sequence: TGTGCCAGCAGGCCCCTGGTCGGTCGGTACCAAGAGACCCAGTACTTC.

The chain recombines TRBV27 with TRBJ1-2; D is undetermined. V gave up 0 bases and J gave up 4 bases, with 9 bases separating them. Germline CDR1 MNHEY, CDR2 SMNVEV (reference sequence). The CDR3 has 14 residues. The CDR3 protein is CASSLSMGGYGYTF. Written as DNA, the CDR3 is TGTGCCAGCAGTTTATCGATGGGCGGCTATGGCTACACCTTC.

This clone was found once. CDR3 DNA sequence: TGTGCCAGCTCACCCCCGAAGGGGGAGAGGTATGGCTACACCTTC. It codes for CASSPPKGERYGYTF. The J gene is TRBJ1-2, the V gene TRBV18; D is perhaps TRBD1 (6 bases). V gave up 3 bases and J gave up 5 bases, with 16 bases separating them. The CDR3 has 15 residues. Germline V gene data show CDR1 as KGHSH and CDR2 as LQKENI.

This clone has just one count. V is TRBV5-1 and J is TRBJ2-1, with TRBD1 identical over 7 bases. CDR3 size: 15 residues. The V and J ends lost 5 bases and 8 bases, in that order; junction bases with no gene match: 13. CDR1 is SGHRS and CDR2 is YFSETQ in the germline V gene. Written as DNA, the CDR3 is TGCGCCAGCAGACATGGGACAGTAAATCAGGATGAGCAGTTCTTC. Protein sequence: CASRHGTVNQDEQFF.

This clone appeared once. This rearrangement joins TRBV27 to TRBJ1-5, with a weak D call TRBD1 (5 bases). This CDR3 is built from 15 residues. V was cut by 5 bases and J by 5 bases, with 16 bases left in between. Germline V gives CDR1 MNHEY, CDR2 SMNVEV (reference sequence). The CDR3 DNA follows: TGTGCCAGCAGTCCCGGGACCGAGGGGTATCAGCCCCAGCATTTT. Its protein is CASSPGTEGYQPQHF.

The CDR3 loop reads CASSRDKNRYEQYF. DNA of the CDR3: TGTGCCAGCAGCCGGGACAAAAACCGATACGAGCAGTACTTC. This sequence joins TRBV6-5 and TRBJ2-7; a possible D gene is TRBD1 (6 bases). Germline V gene sequence: CDR1 MNHEY, CDR2 SVGAGI. Trimming left V 6 bases short and J 4 bases short, with 16 bases between. The CDR3 length is 14 residues.

The J gene is TRBJ2-3, the V gene TRBV5-1, with unresolved D. Trimming stripped 4 bases from V and 4 bases from J, with 10 bases between. The CDR3 spans 13 residues. The germline gives CDR1 SGHRS, CDR2 YFSETQ. The CDR3 nucleotides are TGCGCCAGCAGCACCCTATCCTCAGATACGCAGTATTTT. Protein sequence: CASSTLSSDTQYF.

The V call is TRBV9, the J call TRBJ1-1, with D unclear. This CDR3 is built from 12 residues. The germline V gene has CDR1 SGDLS and CDR2 YYNGEE. V lost 3 bases, J lost 1 base, and 4 bases lay in between. The CDR3 DNA is TGTGCCAGCAGCGGCCCGAACACTGAAGCTTTCTTT. Protein: CASSGPNTEAFF.